This T cell receptor (beta chain) was profiled in a study of technical replicates of blood from a few donors. The germline gives CDR1 MNHEY, CDR2 SVGAGI. CDR3 length: 12 amino acids. V trimming: 6 bases; J trimming: 8 bases; junction bases outside the gene matches: 5. Sequenced by immunoSEQ multiplex PCR; TCRdb stores in-frame clones only, minus some. The data show approximately 87,000 clones, approximately 95% seen once. The clonotype originates from a human donor in good health. The chain couples TRBV6-5 to TRBJ1-2; the match to TRBD1 covers 8 bases. The specimen was T cells isolated from PBMCs. The chain's CDR3 is CASSRGREGYTF. The CDR3, as DNA: TGTGCCAGCAGCAGGGGGCGGGAAGGCTACACCTTC.